This TCR beta chain derives from a study of metastatic and nonmetastatic thyroid tumors. Study background: Comparison of repertoires was carried out across blood and tumor or nodule tissue from malignant and benign thyroid patients. Whole-study findings and limits: Reported TCR beta diversity, measured in blood and tumor, was significantly higher for malignant thyroid tumors than for benign nodules.

Authors' analysis steps: Across clinicopathological groups, CDR3 differences served as the basis for building a distant-metastasis classifier for papillary thyroid cancer. Through MiXCR, TCRdb re-clonotyped the PCR reads. These V and J calls derive from TCRdb rather than the authors' analysis. The sample holds 25,000 to 30,000 clones, around 3.9% seen once. Patients underwent thyroid surgery, and none had received any treatment before it. This clone turned up a few times. Its antigen is unknown. V shed 6 bases and J 5 bases; nucleotides not matched to a gene: 4. Germline CDR1 and CDR2: MNHNS and SASEGT. The CDR3 is made up of 12 amino acids.

The sequencing input was blood. The sequence derives from a male donor with papillary thyroid cancer or a benign thyroid nodule (not recorded which). Some clones in this sample may be carry-over from other donors' samples. V usage is TRBV6-1 and J usage is TRBJ2-7; 7 bases are a match to TRBD1. CDR3 residues: CASRTGFHEQYF. The DNA for the CDR3 is TGTGCCAGCAGGACAGGGTTCCACGAGCAGTACTTC.